This T cell receptor beta chain came from a study of blood T cells in healthy people across ages. This clonotype occurred a few times. This CDR3 region has 15 residues. CDR1 is LGHDT and CDR2 is YNNKEL in the germline V gene (reference sequence). Trimming pared 1 base from V and 1 base from J, leaving 10 bases between. The authors ran a second PCR of 7 to 11 cycles using a sample-barcoded 5' primer and a J-beta primer mix. Each cDNA was tagged by a template-switch adaptor containing 12 random nucleotides. TCRdb reanalysed the 5' RACE reads using MiXCR and keeps one entry per CDR3 protein. The sample carries 750,000 to 950,000 distinct CDR3 sequences, under 30% recorded once. Whenever a sample was processed, at least 7 million PBMCs were isolated. The same data also contributed to another study, on T cells of mothers and their children. From that second work: Related mother-child pairs showed slightly, non-significantly higher overlap than unrelated pairs.

V is TRBV3-1 and J is TRBJ1-1, with TRBD1 as a possible D gene (5 bases). Sequencing was carried out using blood. The source is a boy aged 5-17 years in good health. The CDR3 DNA sequence: TGTGCCAGCAGCCAAGGTGGGGCGGCGAACACTGAAGCTTTCTTT. It codes for CASSQGGAANTEAFF.